This section outlines one T cell receptor beta chain sequence together with its context. Its target antigen remains unknown. No much larger clonotype is one base removed from it; base qualities were not supplied. The collaborating institutions used their own protocols to collect whole blood in K2EDTA tubes. Collaborator samples were shipped for TCRbeta analysis as frozen whole blood, isolated PBMCs, or DNA extracted from either sample type. The entry originates in a study of blood T cell repertoires in COVID-19 (TCRdb year 2020). With respect to the entire study: Samples covering the acute and convalescent phases of COVID-19 were provided by collaborators in the United States, Italy and Spain. A de-identified subject ID, COVID-19 status, age in years and sex were almost always included in the sample metadata. The repertoires were released in a freely available public database intended as a resource for research on the immune response to SARS-CoV-2. Deeply sampled blood TCRbeta repertoires from subjects exposed to, actively infected with, or recovered from COVID-19 were included in the dataset. The samples were drawn from the first 160 participants of the ongoing ImmuneRACE study and from 950 to 1,500 subjects provided by 6 global collaborators. HLA class I and class II types, where available, came from metadata supplied by the sample provider rather than from assay-based typing. The material from the prospective study consisted of cDNA or gDNA derived from T cells, B-cell-depleted T cells, or PBMCs.

TCRbeta CDR3 regions were amplified from genomic DNA by means of the immunoSEQ Assay, a bias-controlled multiplex PCR. Per the authors' processing: Within the assay, amplification of reference gene primers was used to estimate how many nucleated cells each sample contained. To quantify the absolute abundance of each unique TCRbeta CDR3 rearrangement, sequence reads were collapsed and filtered. For each sample, productive Simpson clonality was calculated as the square root of Simpson's diversity index over productive rearrangements. TCRdb took over this immuneACCESS table, retaining in-frame rearrangements with V and J assigned. Such tables are incomplete; in checked studies, under half of the missing clones stem from an unresolved V gene, and the remainder is unexplained. D and trimming come from the DNA, and the V and J calls and clone size come from that table. This sample has tens of thousands of clones in its table, and almost 85% of those were observed once. The ten top clones hold 20% to 25% of the sample.

Trimmed from V: 4 bases; trimmed from J: 0 bases; junction bases lacking a gene match: 8. From its cysteine to its phenylalanine, the CDR3 spans 18 amino acids. Only the CDR3 region is kept as DNA, spanning 54 bases read in frame from base 1. Reading the germline V gene gives CDR1 SGHNT and CDR2 YENEEA. General study outcomes and caveats: How much clinical and demographic metadata was included differed by source and by participant, and the metadata was provided uncurated.

The sequence joins TRBV11-3 to TRBJ2-3; TRBD2 matches 12 bases in the middle. The sample consisted of peripheral blood. This TCR was recovered from a human donor in a cohort sampled during active COVID-19. In nucleotide form, the sequence is TGTGCCAGCAGCTCGCGCAAAACTAGCGGGGGGAGCACAGATACGCAGTATTTT. It translates to CASSSRKTSGGSTDTQYF.